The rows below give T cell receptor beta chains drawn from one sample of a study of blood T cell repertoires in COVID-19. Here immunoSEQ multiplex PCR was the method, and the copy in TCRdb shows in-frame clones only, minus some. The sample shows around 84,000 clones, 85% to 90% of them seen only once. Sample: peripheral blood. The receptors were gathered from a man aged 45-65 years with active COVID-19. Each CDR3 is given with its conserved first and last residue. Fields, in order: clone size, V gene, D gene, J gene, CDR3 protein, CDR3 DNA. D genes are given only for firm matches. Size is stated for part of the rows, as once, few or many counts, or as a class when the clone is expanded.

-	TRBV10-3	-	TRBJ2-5	CAISESGGVRTQYF	TGTGCCATCAGTGAGTCGGGAGGAGTTCGGACCCAGTACTTC
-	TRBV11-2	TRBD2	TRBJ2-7	CASSHRQRGRNEQYF	TGTGCCAGCAGCCACCGACAGCGGGGGCGGAACGAGCAGTACTTC
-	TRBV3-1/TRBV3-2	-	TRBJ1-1	CASSRASGAGTEAFF	TGTGCCAGCAGCCGAGCTTCAGGGGCTGGCACTGAAGCTTTCTTT
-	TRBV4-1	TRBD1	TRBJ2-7	CASSQDRGTGAYEQYF	TGCGCCAGCAGCCAAGATCGGGGGACAGGGGCTTACGAGCAGTACTTC
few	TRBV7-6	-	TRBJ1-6	CASSLDEAVNSPLHF	TGTGCCAGCAGCTTAGACGAGGCAGTTAATTCACCCCTCCACTTT
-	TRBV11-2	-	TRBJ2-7	CASSVAGWYEQYF	TGTGCCAGCAGCGTAGCAGGATGGTACGAGCAGTACTTC
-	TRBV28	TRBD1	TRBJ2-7	CAISGDREDYEQYF	TGTGCCATTTCCGGGGACAGGGAGGATTACGAGCAGTACTTC
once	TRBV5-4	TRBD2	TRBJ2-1	CASSSGLAGGRNSNEQFF	TGTGCCAGCAGCTCTGGACTAGCGGGGGGTCGGAACAGCAATGAGCAGTTCTTC
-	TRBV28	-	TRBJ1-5	CARGVTIYSNQPQHF	TGTGCCAGGGGCGTTACAATCTATAGCAATCAGCCCCAGCATTTT
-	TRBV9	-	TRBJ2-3	CASSVVSGLTDTQYF	TGTGCCAGCAGCGTAGTCTCGGGTTTAACAGATACGCAGTATTTT
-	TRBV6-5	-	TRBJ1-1	CASSPLMNTEAFF	TGTGCCAGCAGTCCCCTTATGAACACTGAAGCTTTCTTT
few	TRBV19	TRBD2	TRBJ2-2	CASKAGVGTGELFF	TGTGCCAGTAAGGCGGGAGTAGGAACCGGGGAGCTGTTTTTT
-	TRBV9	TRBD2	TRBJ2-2	CASSVSGRGTGELFF	TGTGCCAGCAGCGTTAGCGGGAGGGGGACCGGGGAGCTGTTTTTT
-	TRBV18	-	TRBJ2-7	CASSLSKGAYEQYF	TGTGCCAGCTCACTTTCCAAGGGGGCCTACGAGCAGTACTTC
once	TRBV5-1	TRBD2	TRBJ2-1	CASSLTTSGYNEQFF	TGCGCCAGCAGCTTAACTACTAGCGGGTACAATGAGCAGTTCTTC
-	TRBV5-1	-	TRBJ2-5	CASSPRVNPNPNRETQYF	TGCGCCAGCAGCCCCCGGGTTAACCCTAACCCTAACCGAGAGACCCAGTACTTC
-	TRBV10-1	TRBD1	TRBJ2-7	CAISVGTEPNEQYF	TGCGCCATCTCCGTTGGGACAGAACCGAACGAGCAGTACTTC
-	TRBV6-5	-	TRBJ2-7	CASSYRGSHEQYF	TGTGCCAGCAGTTACCGGGGGTCCCACGAGCAGTACTTC
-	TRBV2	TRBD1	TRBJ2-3	CASSGQGTHTDTQYF	TGTGCCAGCAGTGGACAGGGCACCCACACAGATACGCAGTATTTT
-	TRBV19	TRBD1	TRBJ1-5	CASNGQGAGQPQHF	TGTGCCAGCAATGGACAGGGGGCAGGTCAGCCCCAGCATTTT
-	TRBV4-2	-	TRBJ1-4	CASSQDGAWGAGVEKLFF	TGTGCCAGCAGCCAAGACGGGGCATGGGGTGCAGGGGTGGAAAAACTGTTTTTT
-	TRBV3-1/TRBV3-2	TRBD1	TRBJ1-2	CASSQDAGTGGFYGYTF	TGTGCCAGCAGCCAAGATGCAGGGACAGGGGGCTTCTATGGCTACACCTTC
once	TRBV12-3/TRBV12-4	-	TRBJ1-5	CASSPRGQPQHF	TGTGCCAGCAGTCCTAGGGGGCAGCCCCAGCATTTT
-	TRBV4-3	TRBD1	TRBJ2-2	CASGTGQGYPGELFF	TGCGCCAGCGGTACCGGACAGGGGTATCCCGGGGAGCTGTTTTTT
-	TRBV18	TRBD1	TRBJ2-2	CASSRARDSQNTGELFF	TGTGCCAGCTCACGGGCCCGGGACAGCCAGAACACCGGGGAGCTGTTTTTT
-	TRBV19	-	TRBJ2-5	CASNSADRPKETQYF	TGTGCCAGTAACAGTGCAGACAGGCCAAAGGAGACCCAGTACTTC
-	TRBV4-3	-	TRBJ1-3	CASSQAVSGVRNTIYF	TGCGCCAGCAGCCAAGCCGTGTCAGGGGTTCGTAACACCATATATTTT
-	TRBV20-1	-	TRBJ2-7	CSARSAYEQYF	TGCAGTGCTAGGAGTGCCTACGAGCAGTACTTC
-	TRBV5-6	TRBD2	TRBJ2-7	CASSLKLAGEGEQYF	TGTGCCAGCAGCCTAAAACTAGCGGGAGAGGGCGAGCAGTACTTC
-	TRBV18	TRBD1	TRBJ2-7	CASSRGTGTYEQYF	TGTGCCAGCTCACGGGGGACAGGGACCTACGAGCAGTACTTC
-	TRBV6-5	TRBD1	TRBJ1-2	CASSWTGGAPGYTF	TGTGCCAGCAGTTGGACAGGGGGCGCGCCGGGCTACACCTTC